The 2 T cell receptor beta chains in this list originate from one sample, sequenced in a study of blood T cell repertoires in COVID-19. The data were produced by immunoSEQ multiplex PCR, yet TCRdb's version contains in-frame clones alone and is incomplete. The top ten hold approximately 14% of the sample, which has some 73,000 clones, 86% seen once. The sequenced material came from peripheral blood. The source of these receptors is a woman aged 60-75 years with acute or convalescent COVID-19.

This chain joins TRBV21-1 and TRBJ2-7; TRBD1 is taken as the D call from the table, unchecked against the DNA. TRBV21-1 is flagged as a pseudogene. This CDR3 is 15 amino acids long. Here the CDR3 DNA reads TGTGCCAGCAGCAAAGTGTGGGGGCTGACCTACGAGCAGTACTTC. It is translated as CASSKVWGLTYEQYF.

The rearrangement joins TRBV27 to TRBJ1-5, with TRBD1 as a possible D gene (6 bases). From germline, CDR1 is MNHEY and CDR2 SMNVEV (reference sequence). The V end was cut by 2 bases, the J end by 2 bases, with 10 bases between. The CDR3 is 15 amino acids. CDR3 residues: CASSLGGEGNQPQHF. CDR3 in DNA: TGTGCCAGCAGTTTAGGGGGCGAAGGCAATCAGCCCCAGCATTTT.